This T cell receptor (beta chain) originates from a study of blood T cell repertoires in COVID-19. The CDR3 length is 12 residues. V was shortened by 7 bases and J by 4 bases, with 8 bases between the two germline ends. CDR1 and CDR2 (germline): MNHEY, SMNVEV (reference sequence). In the study's own analysis: Reference gene primer amplification in the assay estimated nucleated cell counts. The data were produced by immunoSEQ multiplex PCR, yet TCRdb's version contains in-frame clones alone and is incomplete. That table is the source of V, J and clone size, and D and trimming were worked out from the DNA. The repertoire holds 280,000 or so clones, approximately 90% seen once, with about 7% in the top ten.

The specimen was peripheral blood. This TCR came from a woman younger than 45 who had recovered from COVID-19. This chain links TRBV27 with TRBJ2-1; tentative D call: TRBD2 (5 bases). The CDR3 loop is CASTAGYNEQFF. The DNA for the CDR3 is TGTGCCAGCACGGCGGGTTACAATGAGCAGTTCTTC.